The 28 T cell receptor beta chains below were found in one sample sequenced in a study of shared clonotypes between healthy human individuals. Assay: immunoSEQ multiplex PCR; the TCRdb copy retains only in-frame clones and omits some. The sample gives about 360,000 clones, less than 75% of which show up once; about 10% is in the top ten. The sequencing sample was made of memory CD4+ T cells sorted from blood. Subset: CD45RA-negative fraction. The receptors were gathered from a young man in good health.

This clone came up a few times. This chain connects TRBV19 to TRBJ2-7, with 11 bases fitting TRBD2. This CDR3 has 16 residues. Germline V gives CDR1 LNHDA, CDR2 SQIVND (reference sequence). The V gene end was trimmed by 4 bases and the J gene end by 3 bases; junction bases not matched to a gene: 8. The chain's CDR3 is CASSNIAGGPLYEQYF. CDR3 bases: TGTGCCAGTAGTAACATAGCGGGAGGGCCTCTCTACGAGCAGTACTTC.

This chain uses TRBV28 with TRBJ1-5; weak D call: TRBD1 (6 bases). The CDR3 length is 14 residues. V was shortened by 5 bases and J by 6 bases, with 14 bases between the two germline ends. Germline-derived CDR1 and CDR2 are MDHEN and SYDVKM. CDR3 in DNA: TGTGCCAGCAGTCCCCGTAGGGGGTTTCAGCCCCAGCATTTT. It yields the protein CASSPRRGFQPQHF.

This clone is medium-sized in the sample. DNA of the CDR3: TGCGCCAGCAGCTTGGGGACAACGAACACCGGGGAGCTGTTTTTT. As protein: CASSLGTTNTGELFF. The genes are TRBV5-1 and TRBJ2-2; D is perhaps TRBD1 (5 bases). The germline V and J ends were trimmed by 0 bases and 0 bases, with 6 bases remaining between them. This CDR3 has 15 amino acids. Germline V gene data show CDR1 as SGHRS and CDR2 as YFSETQ.

The chain is built from TRBV7-2 and TRBJ2-1, with 11 bases aligning to TRBD2. Germline trimming cut 5 bases from V and 6 bases from J; bases unmatched to any gene: 6. CDR1 SGHTA and CDR2 FQGNSA come from the germline V gene. This CDR3 is built from 15 residues. This CDR3 is CASSIASGRSNEQFF. DNA of the CDR3: TGTGCCAGCAGCATCGCTAGCGGGAGGAGCAATGAGCAGTTCTTC.

The chain links TRBV5-4 to TRBJ2-7; 9 bases line up with TRBD2. The CDR3 contains 15 residues. The V segment lost 0 bases and the J segment 3 bases; nucleotides outside the gene matches: 4. The germline V gene has CDR1 SGHNT and CDR2 YYREEE (reference sequence). The DNA of the CDR3 is TGTGCCAGCAGCTTGGGGGGTAGCGGGAGCTACGAGCAGTACTTC. Its translation: CASSLGGSGSYEQYF.

The CDR3 spells CASSPTPPRLDTEAFF. CDR3 in DNA: TGTGCCAGCTCGCCCACCCCCCCTAGATTGGACACTGAAGCTTTCTTT. V gene TRBV18 combines with J gene TRBJ1-1, with D hard to call. CDR1 is KGHSH and CDR2 is LQKENI in the germline V gene. V gave up 6 bases and J gave up 3 bases, with 20 bases separating them. The CDR3 totals 16 residues.

The V and J genes are TRBV16 and TRBJ2-2; D unclear. Trimming removed 2 bases at V and 2 bases at J, with 6 bases between. This CDR3 has 14 amino acids. The V gene's germline CDR1 is KGHSY and CDR2 FQNENV. CDR3: CASSQGLNTGELFF. The CDR3, as DNA: TGTGCCAGCAGCCAAGGCCTAAACACCGGGGAGCTGTTTTTT.

The gene calls are TRBV25-1 and TRBJ1-4; D gene ambiguous. V shed 5 bases and J shed 7 bases, with 8 bases lying between them. The V gene's germline CDR1 is MGHDK and CDR2 SYGVNS. The CDR3 totals 12 residues. CDR3 nucleotide sequence: TGTGCCAGCAGTTCGGTAATTGAAAAACTGTTTTTT. Translated: CASSSVIEKLFF.

This clone turned up a few times. The chain uses TRBV2 and TRBJ2-1; TRBD2 matches at 7 bases. The CDR3 spans 13 residues. Trimming cost V 7 bases and J 9 bases; bases outside gene matches: 9. Germline V gene lookup returns CDR1 SNHLY and CDR2 FYNNEI. The CDR3 DNA sequence: TGTGCCAGCACAAGACTAGCTGGCAGTGAGCAGTTCTTC. This translates into CASTRLAGSEQFF.

This clone was recorded a few times. The rearrangement joins TRBV30 to TRBJ1-1; unclear D gene. The V end was cut by 4 bases, the J end by 4 bases, with 13 bases between. This CDR3 is 13 amino acids long. Germline assignment: CDR1 GTSNPN and CDR2 SVGIG (reference sequence). For the CDR3, the DNA is TGTGCCTGGACCTGGGAGTGGGGCACTGAAGCTTTCTTT. This encodes CAWTWEWGTEAFF.

This chain uses TRBV2 with TRBJ2-5; possibly TRBD1 for D (5 bases). CDR1 SNHLY and CDR2 FYNNEI come from the germline V gene. V lost 4 bases to trimming and J lost 0 bases, with 15 bases between them. The CDR3 is 16 amino acids. In DNA, the CDR3 is TGTGCCAGCAGTGGGGGCAAGTCTAAGTACCAAGAGACCCAGTACTTC. It encodes CASSGGKSKYQETQYF.

This clone has a count of ten or more. The CDR3 sequence: CASGGTQQFF. The CDR3 bases are TGTGCCAGCGGCGGAACCCAGCAGTTCTTC. The chain carries TRBV2 and TRBJ2-1, with D unresolved. CDR1 is SNHLY, CDR2 FYNNEI, per germline. V was trimmed by 8 bases and J by 11 bases, leaving 10 bases between them. The CDR3 totals 10 residues.

The genes are TRBV28 and TRBJ1-2; D perhaps matches TRBD1 (5 bases). The V and J ends lost 2 bases and 7 bases respectively, with 20 bases between them. The CDR3 has 16 amino acids. CDR1 and CDR2 (germline): MDHEN, SYDVKM. CDR3 sequence: CASSLSGQGGKGGYTF. In nucleotides, the CDR3 is TGTGCCAGCAGTTTAAGCGGTCAGGGAGGGAAGGGTGGCTACACCTTC.

This clone occurred once. V usage is TRBV11-2 and J usage is TRBJ2-1; 11 nucleotides match TRBD2. This CDR3 spans 13 amino acids. The germline V gene has CDR1 SGHAT and CDR2 FQNNGV. V lost 5 bases, J lost 12 bases, and 6 bases stayed unmatched. DNA for the CDR3: TGTGCCAGCAGCGGGGTAGCGGGAGGGGTGCAGTTCTTC. This gives the protein CASSGVAGGVQFF.

This clone has only a few counts. This chain uses TRBV9 with TRBJ2-3; 13 bases line up with TRBD2. The J segment lost 5 bases and the V segment lost 0 bases, leaving 3 bases of the junction unmatched. Germline assignment: CDR1 SGDLS and CDR2 YYNGEE. This CDR3 has 16 amino acids. The chain's CDR3 is CASSVGTSGSVDTQYF. CDR3 nucleotides: TGTGCCAGCAGCGTAGGGACTAGCGGGAGTGTAGATACGCAGTATTTT.

The rearrangement links TRBV12-2 to TRBJ2-6; the table's D call of TRBD1 was not tested on the DNA. TRBV12-2 is classified as a pseudogene. CDR3 length: 18 residues. CDR3 in amino acids: CASRRCISTQSRANVLTF. The CDR3 DNA is TGTGCAAGTCGCCGCTGCATCTCCACACAAAGTCGGGCCAACGTCCTGACTTTC.

V is TRBV6-5 and J is TRBJ2-7; maybe TRBD2 (5 bases). Per the germline V gene, CDR1 is MNHEY and CDR2 is SVGAGI. V was pared by 6 bases and J by 4 bases, with 13 bases between. The CDR3 extends over 13 amino acids. The CDR3 loop reads CASRAGWLYEQYF. Written as DNA, the CDR3 is TGTGCCAGCAGGGCGGGCTGGCTTTACGAGCAGTACTTC.

The chain is built from TRBV11-3 and TRBJ2-7; D gene uncertain. CDR3 length: 13 amino acids. Germline CDR1 SGHNT, CDR2 YENEEA. Trimming stripped 2 bases from V and 6 bases from J, with 11 bases between. In DNA, the CDR3 is TGTGCCAGCAGCTTAATCAAGACGGGCGAGCAGTACTTC. Translated: CASSLIKTGEQYF.

The chain combines TRBV5-6 with TRBJ2-1; 9 bases align to TRBD1. Germline-derived CDR1 and CDR2 are SGHDT and YYEEEE. V trimming: 1 base; J trimming: 6 bases; junction bases outside the gene matches: 11. This CDR3 comprises 17 residues. The CDR3 DNA reads as TGTGCCAGCAGCTTGTTGGGCGGGACAGGGAACCTCAATGAGCAGTTCTTC. It translates to CASSLLGGTGNLNEQFF.

This clone has just one count. The chain employs TRBV9 and TRBJ2-2; no reliable D call. The germline V gene encodes CDR1 SGDLS and CDR2 YYNGEE. Trimming removed 4 bases from V and 1 base from J, with 8 bases in between. This CDR3 spans 14 amino acids. CDR3 bases: TGTGCCAGCAGCTGGCGGTTGAACACCGGGGAGCTGTTTTTT. As protein: CASSWRLNTGELFF.

The rearrangement uses TRBV5-1 and TRBJ2-7, with 11 bases lining up with TRBD2. CDR3 length: 14 amino acids. Germline V CDR1 and CDR2: SGHRS, YFSETQ. V shed 4 bases, J shed 6 bases, and the junction held 6 bases outside the gene matches. CDR3 protein: CASSKTSGNPEQYF. The CDR3 nucleotides read TGCGCCAGCAGCAAGACTAGCGGGAACCCCGAGCAGTACTTC. Looking up the rest from reference TRBV5-1 and TRBJ2-7 gives the full variable domain: KAGVTQTPRYLIKTRGQQVTLSCSPISGHRSVSWYQQTPGQGLQFLFEYFSETQRNKGNFPGRFSGRQFSNSRSEMNVSTLELGDSALYLCASSKTSGNPEQYFGPGTRLTVT.

The chain uses TRBV27 and TRBJ2-1, with TRBD2 matching over 9 bases. The germline CDR1 and CDR2 sequences are MNHEY and SMNVEV (reference sequence). This CDR3 is built from 15 residues. V gave up 6 bases and J gave up 5 bases; unmatched junction bases: 8. The CDR3 nucleotides are TGTGCCAGCAGCTACACTAGCGGGTACCACAATGAGCAGTTCTTC. Translating gives CASSYTSGYHNEQFF.

This chain uses TRBV25-1 with TRBJ1-4; no firm D call. Deletions cut 1 base from V and 4 bases from J, with 10 bases between. From germline, CDR1 is MGHDK and CDR2 SYGVNS. The CDR3 runs 15 residues. CDR3 region: CASSELSRFNEKLFF. The CDR3 region has the DNA TGTGCCAGCAGTGAATTATCCCGTTTTAATGAAAAACTGTTTTTT.

The chain carries TRBV19 and TRBJ2-3; 7 bases are a match to TRBD1. CDR3 size: 13 residues. V dropped 9 bases and J dropped 2; count of bases not matched to a gene: 5. Germline assignment: CDR1 LNHDA and CDR2 SQIVND (reference sequence). CDR3 sequence reads: CASGTAHTDTQYF. The CDR3 DNA follows: TGTGCCAGCGGGACAGCTCACACAGATACGCAGTATTTT.

This clone appeared a few times. This chain connects TRBV28 to TRBJ1-1; D call uncertain. The germline CDR1 and CDR2 sequences are MDHEN and SYDVKM. This CDR3 is 13 amino acids long. The germline V and J ends were trimmed by 2 bases and 7 bases, with 11 bases remaining between them. CDR3 sequence (DNA): TGTGCCAGCAGTTTAAAGTTCGGGCTTGAAGCTTTCTTT. This encodes CASSLKFGLEAFF.

The rearrangement uses TRBV20-1 and TRBJ2-1; 9 nucleotides agree with TRBD1. V shed 7 bases, J shed 9 bases, and the junction held 4 bases outside the gene matches. The CDR3 length is 11 residues. CDR1 is DFQATT, CDR2 SNEGSKA, per germline (reference sequence). Here the CDR3 DNA reads TGCAGTGGGGACAGGGAGCGTGAGCAGTTCTTC. Encoded protein: CSGDREREQFF.

The CDR3 DNA sequence: TGTGCCAGCAGTGAAGCGGGAGACACCGGGGAGCTGTTTTTT. Translating gives CASSEAGDTGELFF. The chain couples TRBV6-4 to TRBJ2-2, with 8 positions matching TRBD2. CDR1 and CDR2 from the germline V gene are MRHNA and SNTAGT. The CDR3 totals 14 residues. Losses at the gene ends were 3 bases for V and 3 bases for J; bases not matched to a gene: 0.

A single count supports this clone. A read error may explain this, as a much larger clone is one base away. This chain links TRBV2 with TRBJ1-5; D is perhaps TRBD1 (6 bases). V was clipped by 7 bases and J by 0 bases, with 7 bases between them. Germline lookup yields CDR1 SNHLY and CDR2 FYNNEI. The CDR3 is 13 residues long. Here the CDR3 reads CASKGDSNQPQHF. In nucleotides, the CDR3 is TGTGCCAGCAAGGGGGATAGCAATCAGCCCCAGCATTTT.